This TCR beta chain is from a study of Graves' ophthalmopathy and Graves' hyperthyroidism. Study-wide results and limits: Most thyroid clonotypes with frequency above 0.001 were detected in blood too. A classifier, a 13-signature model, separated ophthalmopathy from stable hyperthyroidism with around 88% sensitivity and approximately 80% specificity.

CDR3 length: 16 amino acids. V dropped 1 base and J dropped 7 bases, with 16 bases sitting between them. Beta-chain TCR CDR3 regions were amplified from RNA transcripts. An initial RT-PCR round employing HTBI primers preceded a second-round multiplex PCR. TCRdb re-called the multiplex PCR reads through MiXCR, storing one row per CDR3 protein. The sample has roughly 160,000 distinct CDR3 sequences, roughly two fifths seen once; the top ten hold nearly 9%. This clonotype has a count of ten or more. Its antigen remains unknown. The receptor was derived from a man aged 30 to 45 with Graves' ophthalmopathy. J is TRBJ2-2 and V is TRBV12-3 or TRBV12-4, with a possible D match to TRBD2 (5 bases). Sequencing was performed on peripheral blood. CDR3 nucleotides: TGTGCCAGCAGTTTAGGGGCCGGGATGTTTCTCGGGGAGCTGTTTTTT. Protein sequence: CASSLGAGMFLGELFF.